This TCR beta chain was profiled in a study of shared clonotypes between healthy human individuals. Findings and caveats of the study: Clonotypes not shared had lower generation probabilities than those common to all four donors. Richness estimates generally favored naive over memory subsets.

Germline V gene lookup returns CDR1 SGHDT and CDR2 YYEEEE. The CDR3 is 12 residues long. Trimming took 4 bases from V and 7 from J, leaving 9 bases between them. This clone was detected ten times or more. Antigen unknown. Among the donors, all were Caucasian adults who lived in Nashville, Tennessee. The material for each subset, its genomic DNA, was split evenly across several immunoSEQ plates. TCRdb's copy holds only in-frame clones and misses some; the assay was immunoSEQ multiplex PCR. This sample carries roughly 700,000 clones, under 80% of them seen once, and the ten largest clones take more than 1.5%.

This sequence joins TRBV5-6 and TRBJ1-5; tentative D call: TRBD1 (6 bases). The receptor's source is a woman aged 25 to 39 in good health. Source material: memory CD4+ T cells sorted from blood. Subset defined: CD45RA-negative fraction. This chain's CDR3 is CASSKGGQPQHF. DNA for the CDR3: TGTGCCAGCAGCAAAGGGGGGCAGCCCCAGCATTTT.